The 15 T cell receptor beta chains in this list originate from one sample, sequenced in a study of radiotherapy plus CTLA-4 blockade in lung cancer listed by TCRdb under 2018. Library prep was done by the immunoSEQ multiplex PCR assay. Here the immuneACCESS table is served through TCRdb, limited to in-frame sequences with V and J called. Missing clones are a known gap in these copies; in checked studies unresolved V genes cover under half, and the rest lacks a known reason. This sample gives roughly 54,000 clones in total; 65% to 85% of them show up just once. The top ten hold roughly 2.9% of the sample. The specimen was peripheral blood, collected from a patient treated with radiotherapy plus ipilimumab. Every receptor here comes from a human donor with non-small cell lung cancer who had a partial response to radiotherapy plus ipilimumab.

This clone was counted only a few times. The chain recombines TRBV6-1 with TRBJ1-4; D gene uncertain. This CDR3 contains 14 residues. The V and J ends lost 3 bases and 3 bases respectively, with 8 bases between them. Germline V gene sequence: CDR1 MNHNS, CDR2 SASEGT. CDR3: CASSDWQSNEKLFF. The CDR3 DNA follows: TGTGCCAGCAGTGATTGGCAGTCTAATGAAAAACTGTTTTTT.

This sequence joins TRBV27 and TRBJ2-3; 8 bases are a match to TRBD1. The junction had 9 bases not matched to a gene; V was cut back by 8 bases and J by 11 bases. The CDR3 is 12 residues long. Germline V gene lookup returns CDR1 MNHEY and CDR2 SMNVEV (reference sequence). As DNA, the CDR3 is TGTGCCAGCGAAGGCCTAGACAGGGGGCAGTATTTT. Translated: CASEGLDRGQYF.

V gene TRBV25-1 combines with J gene TRBJ1-3, with D perhaps TRBD1 (5 bases). Germline V gives CDR1 MGHDK, CDR2 SYGVNS. The CDR3 loop spans 14 amino acids. Deletions cut 5 bases from V and 4 bases from J, with 12 bases between. The CDR3 spells CASSFGGYGNTIYF. The CDR3 region has the DNA TGTGCCAGCAGTTTCGGGGGTTACGGAAACACCATATATTTT.

The gene calls are TRBV5-1 and TRBJ2-3, with 7 positions matching TRBD2. Germline V lookup: CDR1 SGHRS, CDR2 YFSETQ. J lost 6 bases, V lost 4 bases, and 5 bases had no gene match. The CDR3 has 13 amino acids. As DNA, the CDR3 is TGCGCCAGCAGCGGGGGTAGCGGGGATACGCAGTATTTT. Translating gives CASSGGSGDTQYF.

The chain links TRBV13 to TRBJ2-6; 10 bases fit TRBD1. After removal of 5 bases from V and 2 bases from J, the junction contained 12 bases not matched to a gene. Looked up from germline, CDR1 is PRHDT and CDR2 is FYEKMQ (reference sequence). The CDR3 is made up of 19 amino acids. CDR3 loop: CASSPRTGGRGAGANVLTF. The CDR3 DNA follows: TGTGCCAGCAGCCCCCGGACAGGGGGACGAGGTGCTGGGGCCAACGTCCTGACTTTC. Full variable domain (remainder filled in from reference TRBV13 and TRBJ2-6): AAGVIQSPRHLIKEKRETATLKCYPIPRHDTVYWYQQGPGQDPQFLISFYEKMQSDKGSIPDRFSAQQFSDYHSELNMSSLELGDSALYFCASSPRTGGRGAGANVLTFGAGSRLTVL.

The chain joins TRBV10-3 to TRBJ2-1, with 8 bases aligning to TRBD2. Germline-derived CDR1 and CDR2 are ENHRY and SYGVKD. J lost 2 bases, V lost 6 bases, and 9 bases had no gene match. This CDR3 comprises 16 residues. In nucleotides, the CDR3 is TGTGCCATCAGCTTCTCGATCGGGGGGGCCTACAATGAGCAGTTCTTC. Translation: CAISFSIGGAYNEQFF.

The gene calls are TRBV6-1 and TRBJ1-1; no firm D call. In germline, CDR1 is MNHNS, CDR2 SASEGT. The CDR3 is 13 residues long. Trimming removed 6 bases from V and 1 base from J, with 9 bases in between. The CDR3 nucleotides are TGTGCCAGCAGGGGCGCCGGGAACACTGAAGCTTTCTTT. Translation: CASRGAGNTEAFF.

CDR3 DNA sequence: TGTGCCAGCAGCCCAAGACAGGCGACTAGCGCCTATGAGCAGTTCTTC. Translated: CASSPRQATSAYEQFF. The rearrangement links TRBV7-9 to TRBJ2-1, with 8 positions matching TRBD2. Trimming cost V 5 bases and J 8 bases; bases outside gene matches: 14. Germline V gene sequence: CDR1 SEHNR, CDR2 FQNEAQ (reference sequence). There are 16 residues in the CDR3.

This clone has more than one count but fewer than ten. The rearrangement uses TRBV6-5 and TRBJ1-1; D is ambiguous. Trimming pared 2 bases from V and 4 bases from J, leaving 11 bases between. Germline-derived CDR1 and CDR2 are MNHEY and SVGAGI. The CDR3 extends over 14 amino acids. The CDR3 sequence is CASSYHPGSTEAFF. The DNA of the CDR3 is TGTGCCAGCAGTTACCATCCGGGGAGCACTGAAGCTTTCTTT.

This clone showed up just a few times. The genes are TRBV6-5 and TRBJ2-7; 8 nucleotides match TRBD1. This CDR3 region has 15 residues. The V gene end was trimmed by 4 bases and the J gene end by 3 bases; junction bases not matched to a gene: 8. Germline loops: CDR1 MNHEY, CDR2 SVGAGI. The CDR3 here is CASSFQGGQDYEQYF. In nucleotides, the CDR3 is TGTGCCAGCAGTTTTCAGGGGGGACAGGACTACGAGCAGTACTTC.

The rearrangement uses TRBV6-1 and TRBJ2-5; TRBD1 matches 9 bases. Germline V gene data show CDR1 as MNHNS and CDR2 as SASEGT. V trimming: 4 bases; J trimming: 14 bases; junction bases outside the gene matches: 17. The CDR3 is 15 amino acids. CDR3: CASSVSGTGPTRRYF. Written as DNA, the CDR3 is TGTGCCAGCAGTGTTTCCGGGACAGGGCCTACTAGGCGTTACTTC.

The V and J genes are TRBV19 and TRBJ2-7; the match to TRBD1 covers 7 bases. There are 13 residues in the CDR3. Germline values: CDR1 LNHDA, CDR2 SQIVND (reference sequence). V gave up 3 bases and J gave up 7 bases; unmatched junction bases: 6. CDR3: CASSINRGGEQYF. The CDR3, as DNA: TGTGCCAGTAGTATCAACAGGGGTGGTGAGCAGTACTTC.

The V gene is TRBV18, the J gene TRBJ2-3; no clear D gene. In germline, CDR1 is KGHSH, CDR2 LQKENI. V was cut by 0 bases and J by 4 bases, with 8 bases left in between. This CDR3 comprises 14 residues. The CDR3: CASSPPPAPDTQYF. In DNA, the CDR3 is TGTGCCAGCTCACCACCCCCCGCGCCAGATACGCAGTATTTT.

The V gene is TRBV4-3, the J gene TRBJ2-1; a weak D match, TRBD1 (6 bases). The V gene lost 0 bases and the J gene lost 7 bases, with 10 bases spanning the gap. CDR3 length: 14 amino acids. Germline V gives CDR1 LGHNA, CDR2 YSLEER. The CDR3 nucleotides read TGCGCCAGCAGCCAAGATCTGACAGGAAATGAGCAGTTCTTC. It encodes CASSQDLTGNEQFF.

The chain joins TRBV6-1 to TRBJ2-7, with 7 nucleotides matching TRBD1. This CDR3 has 14 amino acids. The V gene end was trimmed by 6 bases and the J gene end by 2 bases; junction bases not matched to a gene: 7. Germline V gene sequence: CDR1 MNHNS, CDR2 SASEGT. The CDR3 DNA reads TGTGCCAGCAGCCTGGGGCAGGGGGCCTACGAGCAGTACTTC. Residues: CASSLGQGAYEQYF.